This is a list of T cell receptor beta chains from one sample in a study of blood T cell repertoires in COVID-19. Data came from immunoSEQ multiplex PCR; TCRdb stores just in-frame clones and leaves some out. This sample yields 150,000 or so clones, of which about 88% are seen a single time; roughly 5.4% belongs to the top ten. Sequencing was performed on peripheral blood. Receptor source: a woman aged 45-65 years with COVID-19, enrolled during active disease. Each CDR3 is given with its conserved first and last residue. The order of the fields is V gene, clone size, D gene, J gene, CDR3 protein, CDR3 DNA. A D gene is named only where the DNA matches it firmly. Size values are once, few and many counts, or a class for expanded clones, and some rows have none.

TRBV5-3	once	.	TRBJ2-7	CARSPCRTYEQYF	TGTGCCAGAAGCCCCTGCAGAACCTACGAGCAGTACTTC
TRBV4-3	.	.	TRBJ2-3	CASSQDLTTADTQYF	TGCGCCAGCAGCCAAGATCTGACAACGGCAGATACGCAGTATTTT
TRBV3-1/TRBV3-2	.	.	TRBJ2-3	CASRGATGPGDTQYF	TGTGCCAGCAGAGGGGCCACGGGTCCTGGGGATACGCAGTATTTT
TRBV28	.	.	TRBJ2-1	CASSSAGGGASHEQFF	TGTGCCAGCAGCTCGGCTGGTGGAGGGGCATCACATGAGCAGTTCTTC
TRBV9	.	.	TRBJ1-1	CASSVLPSGGTEAFF	TGTGCCAGCAGCGTCCTCCCTTCGGGGGGGACTGAAGCTTTCTTT
TRBV6-1	.	TRBD1	TRBJ1-3	CASSELRQGASGNTIYF	TGTGCCAGCAGTGAACTGCGACAGGGGGCCTCTGGAAACACCATATATTTT
TRBV6-5	once	.	TRBJ2-1	CASSSTGTSYNEQFF	TGTGCCAGCAGTTCTACAGGGACCTCTTACAATGAGCAGTTCTTC
TRBV11-2	.	.	TRBJ2-3	CASSLGRADRVIADTQYF	TGTGCCAGCAGCTTAGGGAGGGCCGATAGGGTTATTGCAGATACGCAGTATTTT
TRBV4-1	few	.	TRBJ2-7	CASSLRTDFYEQYF	TGCGCCAGCAGCCTCCGGACAGATTTCTACGAGCAGTACTTC
TRBV3-1/TRBV3-2	.	.	TRBJ2-7	CASSPLEETYEQYF	TGTGCCAGCAGCCCCTTAGAGGAGACCTACGAGCAGTACTTC
TRBV2	.	.	TRBJ1-1	CASRQSTEAFF	TGTGCCAGCAGACAAAGCACTGAAGCTTTCTTT
TRBV3-1/TRBV3-2	.	TRBD2	TRBJ2-5	CASSQGGGGETQYF	TGTGCCAGCAGCCAAGGGGGGGGTGGAGAGACCCAGTACTTC
TRBV28	.	.	TRBJ1-6	CASIGAGGGGAPLHF	TGTGCCAGCATCGGGGCCGGTGGGGGGGGAGCACCCCTCCACTTT
TRBV10-3	.	TRBD1	TRBJ2-2	CAIREQGIGTGELFF	TGTGCCATCAGGGAACAGGGGATAGGCACCGGGGAGCTGTTTTTT
TRBV7-3	.	TRBD2	TRBJ2-3	CATSGGHEDTQYF	TGTGCCACAAGCGGGGGGCATGAAGATACGCAGTATTTT